Ten or more counts support the clone carrying this T cell receptor (beta chain). The data were taken from a study of T-cell reconstitution after alpha-beta-depleted transplantation in children. Library preparation (for TCRbeta) was performed with unique molecular identifiers. TCRdb independently ran MiXCR on the PCR reads; one entry per CDR3 protein. The table records a few hundred thousand distinct CDR3 sequences, more than 7.5% of them present only once. V was cut by 7 bases and J by 5 bases, with 18 bases left in between. Germline V gene data show CDR1 as LNHNV and CDR2 as YYDKDF (reference sequence). This CDR3 is 14 amino acids long.

The origin of this receptor is a human donor who donated a stem cell graft to a child with SCID. The J gene is TRBJ2-7, the V gene TRBV15; unclear D gene. Specimen: PBMCs from the stem cell graft donor, collected from the stem cell graft. The CDR3 DNA sequence: TGTGCCACCAAGGCCCGTATAGGGATCGACGAGCAGTACTTC. Encoded protein: CATKARIGIDEQYF.